This entry concerns a single T cell receptor beta chain. The record originates from a study of blood T cell repertoires in COVID-19. Study summary: Both acute and convalescent COVID-19 samples were obtained from the United States, Italy and Spain. In each case, the material was cDNA or gDNA derived from T cells, B-cell-depleted T cells, or PBMCs.

In the authors' workflow: Nucleated cell number was recorded as an estimate derived from reference gene primer amplification. Measured with immunoSEQ multiplex PCR; TCRdb has only the in-frame clones, and not every one. D and trimming come from the DNA, and the V and J calls and clone size come from that table. Of approximately 160,000 clones in the sample, around four fifths were seen once. The sequenced sample was peripheral blood. This TCR came from a man aged 40-49 years who had recovered from COVID-19.

CDR3 residues: CASSETGVGAFF. DNA of the CDR3: TGTGCCAGCAGTGAAACGGGGGTAGGAGCTTTCTTT. The chain combines TRBV2 with TRBJ1-1; a weak D match, TRBD1 (5 bases). V was shortened by 2 bases and J by 10 bases, with 11 bases between the two germline ends. CDR3 length equals 12 residues. The germline gives CDR1 SNHLY, CDR2 FYNNEI.